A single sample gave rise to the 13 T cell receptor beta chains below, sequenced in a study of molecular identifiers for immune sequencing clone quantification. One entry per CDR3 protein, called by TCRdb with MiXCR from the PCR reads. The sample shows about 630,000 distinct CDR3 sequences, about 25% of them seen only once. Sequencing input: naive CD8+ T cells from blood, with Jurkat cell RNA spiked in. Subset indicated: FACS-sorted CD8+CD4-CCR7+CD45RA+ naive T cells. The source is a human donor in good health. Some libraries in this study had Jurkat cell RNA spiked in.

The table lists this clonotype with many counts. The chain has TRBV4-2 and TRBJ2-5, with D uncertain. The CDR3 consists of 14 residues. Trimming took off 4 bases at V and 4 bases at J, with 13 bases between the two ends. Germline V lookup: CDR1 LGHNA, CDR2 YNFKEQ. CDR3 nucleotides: TGTGCCAGCAGCCCTTCGGCCACCCGAGAGACCCAGTACTTC. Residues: CASSPSATRETQYF.

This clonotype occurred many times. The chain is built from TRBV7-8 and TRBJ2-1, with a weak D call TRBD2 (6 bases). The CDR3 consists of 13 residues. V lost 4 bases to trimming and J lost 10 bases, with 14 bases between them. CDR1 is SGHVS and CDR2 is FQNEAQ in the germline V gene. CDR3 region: CASSSGLSGEQFF. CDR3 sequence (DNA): TGTGCCAGCAGCTCCGGACTATCCGGCGAGCAGTTCTTC.

CDR3 protein: CASSQATSVFSYEQYF. In DNA, the CDR3 is TGTGCCAGCAGCCAGGCGACTAGCGTCTTCTCCTACGAGCAGTACTTC. The chain is built from TRBV4-2 and TRBJ2-7, with 8 positions matching TRBD2. Germline loops: CDR1 LGHNA, CDR2 YNFKEQ. After removal of 3 bases from V and 0 bases from J, the junction contained 7 bases not matched to a gene. CDR3 length: 16 amino acids.

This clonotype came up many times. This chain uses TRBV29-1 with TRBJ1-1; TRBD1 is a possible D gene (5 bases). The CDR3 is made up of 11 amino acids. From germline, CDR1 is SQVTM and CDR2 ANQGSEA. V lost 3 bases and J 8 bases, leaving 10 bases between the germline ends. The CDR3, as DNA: TGCAGCGTTGAGTTGGGGGGGGAAGCTTTCTTT. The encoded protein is CSVELGGEAFF.

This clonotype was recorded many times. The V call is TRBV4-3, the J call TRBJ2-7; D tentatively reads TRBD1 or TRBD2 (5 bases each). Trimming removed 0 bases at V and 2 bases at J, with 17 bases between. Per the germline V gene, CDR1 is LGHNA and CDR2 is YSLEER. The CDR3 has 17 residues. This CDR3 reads CASSQEWSGTVTYEQYF. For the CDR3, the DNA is TGCGCCAGCAGCCAAGAATGGTCGGGGACGGTGACCTACGAGCAGTACTTC.

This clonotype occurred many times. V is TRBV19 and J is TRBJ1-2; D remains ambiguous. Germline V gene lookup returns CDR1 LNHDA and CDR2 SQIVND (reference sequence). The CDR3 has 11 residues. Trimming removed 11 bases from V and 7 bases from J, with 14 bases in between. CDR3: CAAGRLSGYTF. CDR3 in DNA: TGTGCCGCCGGCAGGCTGAGTGGCTACACCTTC.

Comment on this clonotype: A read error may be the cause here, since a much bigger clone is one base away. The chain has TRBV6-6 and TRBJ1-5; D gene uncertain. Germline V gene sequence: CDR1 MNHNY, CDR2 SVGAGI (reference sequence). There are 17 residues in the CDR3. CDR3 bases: TGTGCCAGCAGCCCCAGTTTGGGAGCGCCTAGCAGTCAGCCCCAGCATTTT. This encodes CASSPSLGAPSSQPQHF.

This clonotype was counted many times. The CDR3 is CASSQQAGGNYEQYF. The CDR3 DNA follows: TGCGCCAGCAGCCAACAAGCGGGGGGTAACTACGAGCAGTACTTC. The chain carries TRBV4-1 and TRBJ2-7; 9 nucleotides align to TRBD2. CDR1 MGHRA and CDR2 YSYEKL come from the germline V gene. The junction had 5 bases not matched to a gene; V was cut back by 2 bases and J by 3 bases. This CDR3 contains 15 residues.

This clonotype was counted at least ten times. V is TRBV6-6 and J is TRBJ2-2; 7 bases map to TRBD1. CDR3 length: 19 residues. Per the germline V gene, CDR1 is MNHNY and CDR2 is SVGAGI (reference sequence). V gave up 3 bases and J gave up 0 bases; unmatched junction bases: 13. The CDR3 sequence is CASSYLGNRGLANTGELFF. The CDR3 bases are TGTGCCAGCAGTTATTTAGGTAACAGGGGCCTGGCGAACACCGGGGAGCTGTTTTTT.

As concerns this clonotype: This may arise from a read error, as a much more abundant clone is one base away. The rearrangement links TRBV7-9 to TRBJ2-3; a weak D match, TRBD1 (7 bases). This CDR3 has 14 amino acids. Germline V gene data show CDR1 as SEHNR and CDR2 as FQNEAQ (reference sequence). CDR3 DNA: TGTGCCGGGCAGGAGGGGACAGCTACAGATATGCAGTATTTT. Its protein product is CAGQEGTATDMQYF.

The CDR3 nucleotides read TGTGCCAGCAGTGGGGATGCCCCGAACACCGGGGAGCTGTTTTTT. Residues: CASSGDAPNTGELFF. This chain uses TRBV2 with TRBJ2-2; no clear D gene. Per the germline V gene, CDR1 is SNHLY and CDR2 is FYNNEI. The length of the CDR3 is 15 residues. Trimming stripped 4 bases from V and 0 bases from J, with 9 bases between. Full variable domain (rest looked up from reference TRBV2 and TRBJ2-2): EPEVTQTPSHQVTQMGQEVILRCVPISNHLYFYWYRQILGQKVEFLVSFYNNEISEKSEIFDDQFSVERPDGSNFTLKIRSTKLEDSAMYFCASSGDAPNTGELFFGEGSRLTVL.

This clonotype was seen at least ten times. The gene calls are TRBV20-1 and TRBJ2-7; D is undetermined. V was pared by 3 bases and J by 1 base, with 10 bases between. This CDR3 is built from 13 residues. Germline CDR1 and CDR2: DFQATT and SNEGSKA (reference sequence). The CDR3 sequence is CSARAIGSYEQYF. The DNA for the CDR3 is TGCAGTGCTAGGGCTATTGGGTCCTACGAGCAGTACTTC.

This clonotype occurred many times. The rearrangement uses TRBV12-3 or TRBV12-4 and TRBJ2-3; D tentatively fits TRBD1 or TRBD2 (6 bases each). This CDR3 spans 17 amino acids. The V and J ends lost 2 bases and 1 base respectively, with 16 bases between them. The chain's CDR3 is CASSLLGGLSGTDTQYF. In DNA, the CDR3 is TGTGCCAGCAGTTTATTGGGGGGCCTAAGTGGCACAGATACGCAGTATTTT.